Presented here are 11 T cell receptor beta chains from one specimen sequenced in a study of early T cells in non-severe SARS-CoV-2 infection. TCRdb re-derived calls from the 5' RACE reads in MiXCR, one entry per CDR3 protein. The sample yields 65,000 to 85,000 distinct CDR3 sequences, roughly 13% seen once. The sequenced sample was whole blood. These receptors were taken from an adult who was a healthcare worker with PCR-confirmed SARS-CoV-2 infection or an uninfected control (not recorded which).

The V and J genes are TRBV29-1 and TRBJ2-5; D possibly corresponds to TRBD2 (5 bases). Per germline, CDR1 SQVTM and CDR2 ANQGSEA. V was clipped by 4 bases and J by 2 bases, with 14 bases between them. The CDR3 is made up of 14 amino acids. DNA for the CDR3: TGCAGCGTTGTTGTACGAGGGAAACAAGAGACCCAGTACTTC. Protein product: CSVVVRGKQETQYF.

The chain couples TRBV6-2 or TRBV6-3 to TRBJ2-1; D gene uncertain. The germline CDR1 and CDR2 sequences are MNHEY and SVGEGT. This CDR3 contains 12 residues. V gave up 6 bases and J gave up 6 bases, with 9 bases separating them. The CDR3 loop is CASRDKPNEQFF. The CDR3 coding sequence is TGTGCCAGCAGAGACAAACCCAATGAGCAGTTCTTC.

This clonotype was observed a handful of times. The chain recombines TRBV4-1 with TRBJ2-4; TRBD1 or TRBD2 may be the D gene (5 bases each). Germline assignment: CDR1 MGHRA and CDR2 YSYEKL. The CDR3 is 20 residues long. The V end lost 1 base, the J end lost 2 bases, and 24 bases lay between the germline ends. The CDR3 spells CASSQGGARSGSRTKNIQYF. The CDR3, as DNA: TGCGCCAGCAGCCAAGGAGGGGCGAGAAGCGGTAGCCGGACCAAAAACATTCAGTACTTC.

The V and J genes are TRBV6-2 or TRBV6-3 and TRBJ2-7; D is undetermined. Between the trimmed V and J ends, which lost 2 bases and 0 bases, there was a span of 5 bases. The CDR3 has 13 residues. Germline assignment: CDR1 MNHEY and CDR2 SVGEGT. DNA for the CDR3: TGTGCCAGCAGTTACGCCGGCTCCTACGAGCAGTACTTC. Protein: CASSYAGSYEQYF.

The chain links TRBV12-3 or TRBV12-4 to TRBJ1-1; a possible D gene is TRBD1 (5 bases). V lost 4 bases and J lost 1, with 16 bases in between. The CDR3 runs 16 residues. The CDR3 sequence is CASSSSRGVGNTEAFF. CDR3 nucleotides: TGTGCCAGCAGTTCGTCCCGGGGGGTGGGGAACACTGAAGCTTTCTTT.

Ten or more counts support this clonotype. V and J are TRBV18 and TRBJ2-7, with D maybe TRBD2 (5 bases). Germline lookup yields CDR1 KGHSH and CDR2 LQKENI. With 8 bases removed from V and 6 bases from J, the gap between germline ends came to 8 bases. The CDR3 length is 10 residues. CDR3: CASRGFEQYF. The CDR3 bases are TGTGCCAGCCGAGGGTTCGAGCAGTACTTC.

The chain has TRBV7-2 and TRBJ2-1; 8 nucleotides align to TRBD2. The CDR3 covers 13 residues. CDR1 is SGHTA, CDR2 FQGNSA, per germline. J lost 8 bases, V lost 2 bases, and 2 bases had no gene match. The CDR3 spells CASSLFGRDEQFF. The CDR3 region has the DNA TGTGCCAGCAGCTTATTCGGGAGGGATGAGCAGTTCTTC.

This clonotype was detected ten times or more. The rearrangement uses TRBV12-3 or TRBV12-4 and TRBJ2-6; D unclear. The CDR3 spans 15 residues. With 6 bases removed from V and 4 bases from J, the gap between germline ends came to 13 bases. CDR3 nucleotides: TGTGCCAGCAGCAGTGCCATGGTAGGGGCCAACGTCCTGACTTTC. As protein: CASSSAMVGANVLTF.

The chain links TRBV6-1 to TRBJ2-3; no firm D call. Deletions cut 6 bases from V and 2 bases from J, with 12 bases between. CDR1 is MNHNS and CDR2 is SASEGT in the germline V gene. The CDR3 is 14 residues long. The CDR3 region is CASRDLGYTDTQYF. The CDR3, as DNA: TGTGCCAGCAGGGACCTGGGGTACACAGATACGCAGTATTTT.

About this clonotype: A much larger clone lies a single base off, so this may be a read error. The rearrangement joins TRBV5-3 to TRBJ2-3; perhaps TRBD1 as D (5 bases). TRBV5-3 is known as an ORF, though its function is uncertain. The CDR3 sequence is 18 residues long. V was clipped by 1 base and J by 2 bases, with 20 bases between them. Written as DNA, the CDR3 is TGTGCCAGAAGCTTGTGCGACAGTACACTTTACAACACAGATACGCAGTATTTT. Residues: CARSLCDSTLYNTDTQYF.

This clonotype was recorded a few times. V usage is TRBV21-1 and J usage is TRBJ2-5; the table gives TRBD2 as D, unverified against the DNA. TRBV21-1 is a pseudogene. The CDR3 extends over 14 amino acids. CDR3 sequence reads: CASSEVSGKETQYF. The CDR3 DNA sequence: TGTGCCAGCAGCGAAGTTAGCGGAAAAGAGACCCAGTACTTC.